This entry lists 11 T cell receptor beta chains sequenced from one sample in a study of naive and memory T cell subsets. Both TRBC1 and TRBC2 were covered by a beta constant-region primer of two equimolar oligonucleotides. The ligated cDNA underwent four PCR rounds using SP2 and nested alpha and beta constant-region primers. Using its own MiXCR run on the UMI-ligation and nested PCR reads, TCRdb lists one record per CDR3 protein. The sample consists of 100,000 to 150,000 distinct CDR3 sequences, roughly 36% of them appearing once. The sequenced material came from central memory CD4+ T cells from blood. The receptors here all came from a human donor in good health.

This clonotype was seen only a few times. The DNA for the CDR3 is TGTGCCAGCAGCCGCCTCGAGGAGCTGTTTTTT. Protein: CASSRLEELFF. This rearrangement joins TRBV3-1 to TRBJ2-2; D uncertain. Trimming removed 4 bases at V and 10 bases at J, with 7 bases between. The CDR3 extends over 11 amino acids. Germline CDR1 reads LGHDT; CDR2 reads YNNKEL (reference sequence).

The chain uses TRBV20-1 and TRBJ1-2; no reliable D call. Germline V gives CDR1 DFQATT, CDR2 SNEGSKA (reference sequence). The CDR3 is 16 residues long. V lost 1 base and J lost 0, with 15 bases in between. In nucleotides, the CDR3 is TGCAGTGCTAGAGTAGGAGAACAGTTAGCTAACTATGGCTACACCTTC. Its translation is CSARVGEQLANYGYTF.

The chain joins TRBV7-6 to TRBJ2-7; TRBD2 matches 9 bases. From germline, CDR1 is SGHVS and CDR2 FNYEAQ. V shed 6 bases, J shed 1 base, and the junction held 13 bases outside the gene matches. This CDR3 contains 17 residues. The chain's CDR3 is CASSRGVAGESSYEQYF. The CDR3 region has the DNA TGTGCCAGCAGTCGTGGAGTAGCGGGAGAGTCGTCCTACGAGCAGTACTTC. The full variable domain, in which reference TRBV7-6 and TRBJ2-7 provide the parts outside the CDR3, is GAGVSQSPRYKVTKRGQDVALRCDPISGHVSLYWYRQALGQGPEFLTYFNYEAQQDKSGLPNDRFSAERPEGSISTLTIQRTEQRDSAMYRCASSRGVAGESSYEQYFGPGTRLTVT.

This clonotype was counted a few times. The CDR3 loop reads CASRRSTSGRDHEQYF. CDR3 nucleotides: TGTGCCAGCAGACGATCGACTAGCGGGAGGGACCACGAGCAGTACTTC. The chain carries TRBV6-6 and TRBJ2-7; the match to TRBD2 covers 14 bases. This CDR3 is built from 16 residues. Germline V gene sequence: CDR1 MNHNY, CDR2 SVGAGI (reference sequence). With 6 bases clipped from V and 5 bases from J, the junction kept 9 bases outside the gene matches.

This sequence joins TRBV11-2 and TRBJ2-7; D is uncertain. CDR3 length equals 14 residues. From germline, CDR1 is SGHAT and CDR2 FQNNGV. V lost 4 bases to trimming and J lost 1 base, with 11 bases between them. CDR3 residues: CASSSFDKSYEQYF. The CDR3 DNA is TGTGCCAGCAGCTCCTTCGACAAGTCCTACGAGCAGTACTTC. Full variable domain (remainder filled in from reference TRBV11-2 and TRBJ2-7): EAGVAQSPRYKIIEKRQSVAFWCNPISGHATLYWYQQILGQGPKLLIQFQNNGVVDDSQLPKDRFSAERLKGVDSTLKIQPAKLEDSAVYLCASSSFDKSYEQYFGPGTRLTVT.

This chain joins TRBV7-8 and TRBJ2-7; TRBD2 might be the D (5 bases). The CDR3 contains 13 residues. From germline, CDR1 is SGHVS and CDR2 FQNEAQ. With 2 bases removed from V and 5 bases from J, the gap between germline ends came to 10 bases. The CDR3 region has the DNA TGTGCCAGCAGCTTATTCCCGGGGAACGAGCAGTACTTC. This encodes CASSLFPGNEQYF.

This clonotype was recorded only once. The CDR3: CSAPKVRGGTEAFF. The CDR3 nucleotides read TGCAGTGCGCCCAAAGTCAGGGGTGGGACTGAAGCTTTCTTT. The rearrangement uses TRBV20-1 and TRBJ1-1, with TRBD1 as a possible D gene (6 bases). V shed 6 bases and J shed 5 bases, with 19 bases lying between them. The germline V gene has CDR1 DFQATT and CDR2 SNEGSKA (reference sequence). The CDR3 length is 14 residues.

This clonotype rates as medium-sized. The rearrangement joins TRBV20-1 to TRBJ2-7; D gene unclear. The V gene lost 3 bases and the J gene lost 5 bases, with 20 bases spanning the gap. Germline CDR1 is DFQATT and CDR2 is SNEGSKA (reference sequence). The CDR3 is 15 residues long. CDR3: CSASLARPTLDEQYF. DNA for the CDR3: TGCAGTGCTAGTTTGGCACGGCCGACCTTGGACGAGCAGTACTTC.

CDR3 residues: CASSLQGAIIAEAFF. The CDR3 DNA reads TGTGCCAGCAGTCTCCAGGGGGCGATTATCGCTGAAGCTTTCTTT. The genes are TRBV27 and TRBJ1-1; 8 bases match TRBD1. The CDR3 has 15 residues. V shed 5 bases, J shed 6 bases, and the junction held 11 bases outside the gene matches. Germline values: CDR1 MNHEY, CDR2 SMNVEV (reference sequence).

CDR3 loop: CASSIGAGNEQFF. The CDR3 DNA follows: TGTGCCAGTAGTATAGGGGCGGGAAATGAGCAGTTCTTC. The chain has TRBV19 and TRBJ2-1; TRBD2 might be the D (6 bases). This CDR3 is 13 amino acids long. Trimming left V 1 base short and J 7 bases short, with 8 bases between. Per the germline V gene, CDR1 is LNHDA and CDR2 is SQIVND (reference sequence).

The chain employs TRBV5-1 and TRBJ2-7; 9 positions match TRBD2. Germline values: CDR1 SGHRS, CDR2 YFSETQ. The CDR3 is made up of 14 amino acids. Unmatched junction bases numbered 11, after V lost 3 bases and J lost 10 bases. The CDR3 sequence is CASSSSGKLRKQYF. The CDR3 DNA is TGCGCCAGCAGCTCTAGCGGGAAGCTTCGGAAACAGTACTTC.